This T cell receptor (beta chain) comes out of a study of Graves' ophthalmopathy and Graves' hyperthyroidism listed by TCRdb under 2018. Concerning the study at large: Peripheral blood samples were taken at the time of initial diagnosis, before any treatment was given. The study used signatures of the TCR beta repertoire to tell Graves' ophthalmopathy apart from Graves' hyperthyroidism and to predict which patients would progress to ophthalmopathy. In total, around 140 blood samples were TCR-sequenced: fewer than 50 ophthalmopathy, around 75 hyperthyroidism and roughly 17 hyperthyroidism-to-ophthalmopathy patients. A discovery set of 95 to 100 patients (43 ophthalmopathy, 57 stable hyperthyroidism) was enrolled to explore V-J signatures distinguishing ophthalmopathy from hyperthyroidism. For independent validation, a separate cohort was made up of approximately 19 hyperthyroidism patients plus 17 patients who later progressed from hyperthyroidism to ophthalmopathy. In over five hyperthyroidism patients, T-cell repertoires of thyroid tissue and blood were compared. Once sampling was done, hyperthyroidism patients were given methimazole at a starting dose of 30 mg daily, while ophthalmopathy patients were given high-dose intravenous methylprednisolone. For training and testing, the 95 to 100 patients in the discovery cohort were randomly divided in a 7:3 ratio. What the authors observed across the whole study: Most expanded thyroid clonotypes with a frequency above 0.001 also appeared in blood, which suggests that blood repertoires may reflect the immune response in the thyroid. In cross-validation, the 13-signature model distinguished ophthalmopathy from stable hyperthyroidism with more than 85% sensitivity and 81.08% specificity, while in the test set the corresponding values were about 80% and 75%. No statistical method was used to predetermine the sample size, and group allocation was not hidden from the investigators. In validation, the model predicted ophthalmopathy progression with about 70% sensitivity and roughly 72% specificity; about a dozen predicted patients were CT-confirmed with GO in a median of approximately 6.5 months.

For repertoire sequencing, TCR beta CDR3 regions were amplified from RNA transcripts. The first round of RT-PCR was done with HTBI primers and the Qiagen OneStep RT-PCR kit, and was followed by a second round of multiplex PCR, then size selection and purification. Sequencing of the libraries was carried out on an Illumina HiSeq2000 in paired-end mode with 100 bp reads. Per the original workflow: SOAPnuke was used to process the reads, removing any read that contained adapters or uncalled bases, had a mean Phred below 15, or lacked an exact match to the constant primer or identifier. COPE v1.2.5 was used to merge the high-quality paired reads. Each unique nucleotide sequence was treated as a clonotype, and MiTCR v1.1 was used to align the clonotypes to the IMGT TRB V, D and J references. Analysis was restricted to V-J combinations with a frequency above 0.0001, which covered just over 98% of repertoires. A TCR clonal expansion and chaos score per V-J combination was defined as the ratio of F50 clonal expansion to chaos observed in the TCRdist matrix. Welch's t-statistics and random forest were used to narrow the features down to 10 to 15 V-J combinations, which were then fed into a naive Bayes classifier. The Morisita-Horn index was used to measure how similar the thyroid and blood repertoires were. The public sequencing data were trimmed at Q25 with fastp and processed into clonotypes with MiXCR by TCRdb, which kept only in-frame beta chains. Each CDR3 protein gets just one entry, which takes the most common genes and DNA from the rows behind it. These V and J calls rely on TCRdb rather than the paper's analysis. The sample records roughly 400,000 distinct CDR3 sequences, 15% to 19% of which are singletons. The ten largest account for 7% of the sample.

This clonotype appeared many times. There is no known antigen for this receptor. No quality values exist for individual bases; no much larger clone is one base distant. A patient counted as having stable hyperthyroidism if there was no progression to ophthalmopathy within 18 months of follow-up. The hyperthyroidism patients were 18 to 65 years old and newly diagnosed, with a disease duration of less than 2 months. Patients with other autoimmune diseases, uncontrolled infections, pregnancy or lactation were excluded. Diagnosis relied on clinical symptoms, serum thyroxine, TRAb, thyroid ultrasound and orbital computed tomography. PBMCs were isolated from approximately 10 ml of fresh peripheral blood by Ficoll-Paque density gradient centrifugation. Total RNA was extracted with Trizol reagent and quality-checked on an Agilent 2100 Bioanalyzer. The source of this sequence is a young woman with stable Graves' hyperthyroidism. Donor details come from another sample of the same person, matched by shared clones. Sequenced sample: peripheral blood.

The nucleotide sequence is TGTGCCAGCAGCCCTTCACTTAACGTTGGCTACACCTTC. This yields the protein CASSPSLNVGYTF. The chain couples TRBV11-2 to TRBJ1-2; no D gene is confidently identified. V and J are truncated by 5 bases and 7 bases respectively, leaving an intervening sequence of 14 bases. Based on the germline V gene, the CDR1 and CDR2 sequences are SGHAT and FQNNGV. The CDR3 holds 13 amino acids from the cysteine to the phenylalanine. Left in the record is the CDR3 DNA by itself, 39 bases read in frame from the first base. With all but the CDR3 taken from the reference TRBV11-2 and TRBJ1-2 genes, the full variable domain is: EAGVAQSPRYKIIEKRQSVAFWCNPISGHATLYWYQQILGQGPKLLIQFQNNGVVDDSQLPKDRFSAERLKGVDSTLKIQPAKLEDSAVYLCASSPSLNVGYTFGSGTRLTVV.